One sample yielded the 18 T cell receptor beta chains listed below, sequenced in a study of Graves' ophthalmopathy and Graves' hyperthyroidism. Amplification from RNA transcripts yielded the TCR beta CDR3 regions. In the first round, RT-PCR was carried out with HTBI primers, and a multiplex PCR formed the second round. TCRdb re-called the multiplex PCR reads with MiXCR, one entry per CDR3 protein. The top ten clones hold 3.5% to 5% of a sample with 500,000 to 700,000 distinct CDR3 sequences, approximately 37% of them seen once. The sample was peripheral blood or thyroid tissue (not recorded which). The source is an adult man with Graves' hyperthyroidism.

Comments on this clonotype: A much larger clone sits a single nucleotide away, making a read error possible. The CDR3 carries no conserved terminal phenylalanine or tryptophan, so it likely arises from a read error. V usage is TRBV11-2 and J usage is TRBJ2-5; D gene ambiguous. The CDR3 loop spans 15 amino acids. The ends were cut back, 1 base at V and 1 base at J, with 10 bases in the middle. The germline gives CDR1 SGHAT, CDR2 FQNNGV. CDR3 DNA sequence: TGTGCCAGCAGCTTAGTTGTGAATCCCCAAGAGACCCAGTACCTC. This translates into CASSLVVNPQETQYL.

This clonotype was seen ten or more times. The V and J genes are TRBV7-9 and TRBJ2-7, with 10 bases that match TRBD1. CDR3 size: 14 residues. With V trimmed by 4 bases and J by 3 bases, 3 bases remained unmatched. Germline V CDR1 and CDR2: SEHNR, FQNEAQ (reference sequence). The chain's CDR3 is CASSSDRGDYEQYF. CDR3 nucleotides: TGTGCCAGCAGCTCGGACAGGGGGGACTACGAGCAGTACTTC.

This clonotype was counted a few times. The V gene is TRBV24-1, the J gene TRBJ2-3; D unresolved. The CDR3 contains 14 residues. The V end lost 3 bases, the J end lost 2 bases, and 8 bases lay between the germline ends. CDR1 is KGHDR and CDR2 is SFDVKD in the germline V gene. The CDR3 sequence: CATSDPGNTDTQYF. CDR3 bases: TGTGCCACCAGTGATCCTGGAAACACAGATACGCAGTATTTT.

Note on this clonotype: A much bigger clone sits one base away, suggesting this may be a read error. This chain links TRBV25-1 with TRBJ1-2; D not certain. The CDR3 consists of 10 residues. Per germline, CDR1 MGHDK and CDR2 SYGVNS. The CDR3 protein is CASSEYGSTF. The DNA for the CDR3 is TGTGCCAGCAGTGAATATGGCTCCACCTTC.

V is TRBV15 and J is TRBJ2-7; tentative D call: TRBD1 (6 bases). Germline values: CDR1 LNHNV, CDR2 YYDKDF (reference sequence). With 2 bases removed from V and 5 bases from J, the gap between germline ends came to 13 bases. This CDR3 spans 14 amino acids. The CDR3, as DNA: TGTGCCACCAGCAGATTTGCAGGGGTCAACGAGCAGTACTTC. As protein: CATSRFAGVNEQYF.

This sequence joins TRBV6-5 and TRBJ1-4; TRBD1 aligns across 9 bases. Per the germline V gene, CDR1 is MNHEY and CDR2 is SVGAGI. The CDR3 has 14 residues. Trimming at V came to 5 bases and at J to 8 bases, leaving 6 bases not matched to a gene. CDR3 protein: CASSTPGTGEKLFF. For the CDR3, the DNA is TGTGCCAGCAGTACACCCGGGACAGGGGAAAAACTGTTTTTT.

The sample holds many counts of this clonotype. The chain couples TRBV9 to TRBJ2-2; D may correspond to TRBD1 or TRBD2 (5 bases each). Germline CDR1 SGDLS, CDR2 YYNGEE. The CDR3 spans 15 residues. Trimming cost V 0 bases and J 4 bases, with 10 bases left between them. CDR3 in DNA: TGTGCCAGCAGCGTAGGAGGGGTGAGCACCGGGGAGCTGTTTTTT. This codes for CASSVGGVSTGELFF.

This clonotype was picked up a small number of times. This chain joins TRBV18 and TRBJ1-5; D unresolved. This CDR3 contains 13 residues. Trimming took 3 bases from V and 4 from J, leaving 7 bases between them. Germline loops: CDR1 KGHSH, CDR2 LQKENI. The chain's CDR3 is CASSPTLNQPQHF. CDR3 nucleotide sequence: TGTGCCAGCTCACCGACCTTGAATCAGCCCCAGCATTTT.

This clonotype came up a few times. The J gene is TRBJ2-7, the V gene TRBV20-1; D perhaps matches TRBD2 (6 bases). The CDR3 runs to 16 residues. Germline lookup yields CDR1 DFQATT and CDR2 SNEGSKA (reference sequence). V dropped 0 bases and J dropped 2 bases, with 17 bases sitting between them. The CDR3 DNA is TGCAGTGCTAGAGATGCCGGGGAGGTGAATCCCTACGAGCAGTACTTC. It is translated as CSARDAGEVNPYEQYF.

Many counts were recorded for this clonotype. The genes are TRBV5-1 and TRBJ1-2; no reliable D call. There are 14 residues in the CDR3. Trimming took 4 bases from V and 2 from J, leaving 12 bases between them. Germline CDR1 and CDR2: SGHRS and YFSETQ. This CDR3 reads CASSHMTENYGYTF. CDR3 DNA sequence: TGCGCCAGCAGCCATATGACGGAGAACTATGGCTACACCTTC.

V and J are TRBV19 and TRBJ1-4, with D uncertain. V shed 4 bases and J shed 5 bases, with 20 bases lying between them. CDR3 length: 17 amino acids. Germline V gives CDR1 LNHDA, CDR2 SQIVND (reference sequence). The CDR3 is CASSTIGLAEYNEKLFF. The CDR3 DNA sequence: TGTGCCAGTAGTACCATCGGACTAGCGGAATACAATGAAAAACTGTTTTTT.

This clonotype was seen a handful of times. This chain uses TRBV10-3 with TRBJ1-1; no clear D gene. V was pared by 2 bases and J by 1 base, with 8 bases between. The CDR3 has 14 residues. Germline V gene data show CDR1 as ENHRY and CDR2 as SYGVKD. This chain's CDR3 is CAISEASENTEAFF. CDR3 sequence (DNA): TGTGCCATCAGTGAGGCCTCGGAGAACACTGAAGCTTTCTTT.

This clonotype was observed a handful of times. V usage is TRBV6-4 and J usage is TRBJ2-6; D call uncertain. The V and J ends lost 4 bases and 1 base respectively, with 11 bases between them. The germline gives CDR1 MRHNA, CDR2 SNTAGT. The CDR3 is 16 amino acids. The chain's CDR3 is CASSAGIFSGANVLTF. CDR3 nucleotide sequence: TGTGCCAGCAGTGCAGGAATCTTTTCTGGGGCCAACGTCCTGACTTTC.

Many counts were recorded for this clonotype. This chain connects TRBV13 to TRBJ2-5; a weak D match, TRBD2 (6 bases). Germline lookup yields CDR1 PRHDT and CDR2 FYEKMQ (reference sequence). This CDR3 has 16 residues. The V end was cut by 5 bases, the J end by 5 bases, with 21 bases between. CDR3 amino acids: CASSPRGAGSGETQYF. CDR3 in DNA: TGTGCCAGCAGCCCCCGTGGGGCGGGGTCGGGTGAGACCCAGTACTTC.

CDR3 loop: CAWSAGGGDTEAFF. In DNA form, the CDR3 reads TGTGCCTGGAGTGCGGGGGGCGGGGACACTGAAGCTTTCTTT. The chain links TRBV30 to TRBJ1-1, with D perhaps matching TRBD1 (6 bases). In germline, CDR1 is GTSNPN, CDR2 SVGIG (reference sequence). The V end was cut by 1 base, the J end by 3 bases, with 12 bases between. The CDR3 contains 14 residues.

The gene calls are TRBV29-1 and TRBJ1-5; tentative D call: TRBD1 (5 bases). Trimming shortened V by 6 bases and J by 4 bases, and 10 bases separated the two germline ends. This CDR3 is 12 amino acids long. Germline V lookup: CDR1 SQVTM, CDR2 ANQGSEA. The CDR3 loop reads CSVAGDNQPQHF. CDR3 nucleotide sequence: TGCAGCGTGGCGGGGGATAATCAGCCCCAGCATTTT.

This clonotype was observed many times. The chain employs TRBV10-2 and TRBJ1-6, with 8 bases fitting TRBD1. The CDR3 has 14 residues. V lost 6 bases to trimming and J lost 10 bases; unmatched junction nucleotides: 8. The germline V gene encodes CDR1 WSHSY and CDR2 SAAADI. CDR3 in DNA: TGCGCCAGCAGGTCGACAGGGGCCAGATCACCCCTCCACTTT. Translating gives CASRSTGARSPLHF.

This clonotype was seen at least ten times. The chain links TRBV5-6 to TRBJ1-2; no reliable D call. The ends were cut back, 0 bases at V and 6 bases at J, with 9 bases in the middle. CDR3 length equals 13 residues. Germline V CDR1 and CDR2: SGHDT, YYEEEE. Here the CDR3 reads CASSLGASHGYTF. For the CDR3, the DNA is TGTGCCAGCAGCTTGGGGGCATCCCATGGCTACACCTTC.